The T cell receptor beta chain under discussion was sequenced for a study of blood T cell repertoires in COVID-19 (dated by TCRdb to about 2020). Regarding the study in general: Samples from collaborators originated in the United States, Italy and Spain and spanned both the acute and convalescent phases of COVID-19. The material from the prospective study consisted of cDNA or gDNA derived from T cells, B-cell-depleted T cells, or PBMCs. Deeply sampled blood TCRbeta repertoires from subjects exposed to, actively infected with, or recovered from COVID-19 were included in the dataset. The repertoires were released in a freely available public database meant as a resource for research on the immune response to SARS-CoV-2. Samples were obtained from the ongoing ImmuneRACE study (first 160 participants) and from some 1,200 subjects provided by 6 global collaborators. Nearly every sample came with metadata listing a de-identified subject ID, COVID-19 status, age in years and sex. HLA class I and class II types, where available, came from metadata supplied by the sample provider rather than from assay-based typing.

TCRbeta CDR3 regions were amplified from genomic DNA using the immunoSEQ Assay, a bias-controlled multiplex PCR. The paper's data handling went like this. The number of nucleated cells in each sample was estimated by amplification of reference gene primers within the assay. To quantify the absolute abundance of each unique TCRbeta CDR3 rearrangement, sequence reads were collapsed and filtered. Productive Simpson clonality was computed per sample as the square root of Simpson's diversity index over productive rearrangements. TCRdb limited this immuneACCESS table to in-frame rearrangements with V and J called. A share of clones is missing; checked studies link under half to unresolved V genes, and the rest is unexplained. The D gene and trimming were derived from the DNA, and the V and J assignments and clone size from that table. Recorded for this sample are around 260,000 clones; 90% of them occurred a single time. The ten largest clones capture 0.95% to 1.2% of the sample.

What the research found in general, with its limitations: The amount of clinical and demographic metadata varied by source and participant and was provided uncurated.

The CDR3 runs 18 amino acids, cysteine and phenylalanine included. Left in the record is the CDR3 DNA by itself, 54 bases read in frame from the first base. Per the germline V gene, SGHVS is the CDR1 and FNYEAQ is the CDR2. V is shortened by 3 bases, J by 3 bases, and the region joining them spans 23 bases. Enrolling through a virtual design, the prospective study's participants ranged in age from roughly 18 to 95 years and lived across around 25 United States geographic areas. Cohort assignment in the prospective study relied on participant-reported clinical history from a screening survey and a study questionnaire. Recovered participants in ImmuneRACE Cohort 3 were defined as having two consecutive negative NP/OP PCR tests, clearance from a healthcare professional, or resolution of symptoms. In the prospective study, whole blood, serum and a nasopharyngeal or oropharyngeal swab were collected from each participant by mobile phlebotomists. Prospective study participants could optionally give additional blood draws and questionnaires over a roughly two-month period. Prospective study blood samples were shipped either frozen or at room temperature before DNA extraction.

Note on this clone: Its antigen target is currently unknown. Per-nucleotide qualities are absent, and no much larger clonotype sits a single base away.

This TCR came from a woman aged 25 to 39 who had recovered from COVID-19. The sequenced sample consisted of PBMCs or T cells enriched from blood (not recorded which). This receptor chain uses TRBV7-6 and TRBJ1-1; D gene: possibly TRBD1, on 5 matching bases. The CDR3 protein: CASSFKPGRALTDTEAFF. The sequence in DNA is TGTGCCAGCAGCTTCAAACCCGGCAGGGCACTTACTGACACTGAAGCTTTCTTT.